The clone carrying this T cell receptor beta chain was counted once. The data belong to a study of shared clonotypes between healthy human individuals. The donors were adults (healthy and HIV-negative) with no recent acute infections or vaccinations. The CDR3 loop spans 14 amino acids. Per germline, CDR1 MNHEY and CDR2 SMNVEV (reference sequence). The V gene lost 2 bases and the J gene lost 2 bases, with 8 bases spanning the gap. TCRdb keeps only in-frame clones here, not all; method: immunoSEQ multiplex PCR. Among about 2,500,000 clones listed, just over 90% were seen once. J is TRBJ2-3 and V is TRBV27; D is unclear. The receptor's source is a man aged 18 to 30 in good health. The sample comprised naive CD4+ T cells sorted from blood. The subset denotes: CD45RA+ positively selected. The CDR3 loop reads CASSLRLTTDTQYF. CDR3 sequence (DNA): TGTGCCAGCAGTTTAAGGCTTACCACAGATACGCAGTATTTT.